The 27 T cell receptor beta chains in this list originate from one sample, sequenced in a study of blood T cells in healthy people across ages. A second PCR, run for about 6 to 11 cycles, used a sample-barcoded 5' primer plus a J-beta primer mix. TCRdb re-derived calls from the 5' RACE reads in MiXCR, one entry per CDR3 protein. The data contain 600,000 to 650,000 distinct CDR3 sequences, roughly three fifths of them singletons. The sequenced material came from blood. The receptors were sampled from a man in his 60s in good health.

Only one count was recorded for this clonotype. The chain is built from TRBV27 and TRBJ2-2; weak D call: TRBD1 (6 bases). Germline CDR1 reads MNHEY; CDR2 reads SMNVEV (reference sequence). V was shortened by 8 bases and J by 1 base, with 11 bases between the two germline ends. The CDR3 is 14 residues long. CDR3 sequence reads: CASRQGRNTGELFF. The CDR3 DNA reads TGTGCCAGCCGGCAGGGGAGGAACACCGGGGAGCTGTTTTTT.

J is TRBJ1-5 and V is TRBV7-2, with unresolved D. The germline V gene encodes CDR1 SGHTA and CDR2 FQGNSA. V lost 2 bases and J lost 9, with 8 bases in between. This CDR3 has 12 amino acids. CDR3 region: CASSLLGGPQHF. The CDR3 DNA follows: TGTGCCAGCAGCTTATTGGGTGGGCCCCAGCATTTT.

The gene calls are TRBV4-3 and TRBJ2-3; TRBD2 matches at 12 bases. V was pared by 1 base and J by 2 bases, with 4 bases of the junction left unmatched. There are 17 residues in the CDR3. Germline V gene sequence: CDR1 LGHNA, CDR2 YSLEER. This CDR3 is CASSQAGTSGSTDTQYF. CDR3 DNA sequence: TGCGCCAGCAGCCAAGCCGGGACTAGCGGGTCCACAGATACGCAGTATTTT.

The rearrangement joins TRBV29-1 to TRBJ1-2; perhaps TRBD1 as D (5 bases). V was clipped by 7 bases and J by 0 bases, with 12 bases between them. CDR1 is SQVTM and CDR2 is ANQGSEA in the germline V gene. This CDR3 is 13 amino acids long. The CDR3 loop is CSARDATNYGYTF. For the CDR3, the DNA is TGCAGCGCAAGGGACGCAACTAACTATGGCTACACCTTC.

V is TRBV5-6 and J is TRBJ2-5; TRBD2 aligns across 12 bases. V trimming: 6 bases; J trimming: 5 bases; junction bases outside the gene matches: 5. CDR3 length: 14 residues. CDR1 is SGHDT and CDR2 is YYEEEE in the germline V gene. CDR3 residues: CASTLLAGGETQYF. DNA for the CDR3: TGTGCCAGCACCCTCCTAGCGGGAGGGGAGACCCAGTACTTC.

This clonotype was observed many times. The chain joins TRBV4-1 to TRBJ2-7; 8 bases line up with TRBD2. Losses at the gene ends were 0 bases for V and 7 bases for J; bases not matched to a gene: 23. The CDR3 extends over 20 amino acids. Germline loops: CDR1 MGHRA, CDR2 YSYEKL. DNA for the CDR3: TGCGCCAGCAGCCAAGAATCCCCGGGGTATAGCGGGGTTTACCTTGGAGAGCAGTACTTC. Protein: CASSQESPGYSGVYLGEQYF.

The V gene is TRBV7-9, the J gene TRBJ1-2; the match to TRBD1 covers 8 bases. CDR1 is SEHNR and CDR2 is FQNEAQ in the germline V gene (reference sequence). V was clipped by 5 bases and J by 11 bases; unmatched bases: 7. CDR3 length: 12 residues. This CDR3 is CASSPGTGPYTF. CDR3 nucleotides: TGTGCCAGCAGCCCAGGGACAGGTCCATACACCTTC.

This clonotype has more than one count but fewer than ten. The chain carries TRBV7-9 and TRBJ1-6; D remains ambiguous. There are 15 residues in the CDR3. V was shortened by 6 bases and J by 0 bases, with 9 bases between the two germline ends. Germline V lookup: CDR1 SEHNR, CDR2 FQNEAQ (reference sequence). The CDR3 nucleotides are TGTGCCAGCAGGGGTGGGAGCTCCTATAATTCACCCCTCCACTTT. The encoded protein is CASRGGSSYNSPLHF.

This clonotype was seen more than once but under ten times. The CDR3 here is CASVQQETQYF. DNA of the CDR3: TGTGCCAGCGTACAGCAAGAGACCCAGTACTTC. The rearrangement links TRBV6-1 to TRBJ2-5, with D hard to call. This CDR3 contains 11 residues. With 8 bases removed from V and 2 bases from J, the gap between germline ends came to 6 bases. The germline V gene has CDR1 MNHNS and CDR2 SASEGT.

The rearrangement joins TRBV6-2 or TRBV6-3 to TRBJ2-5, with TRBD1 identical over 10 bases. The CDR3 runs 15 residues. V lost 5 bases and J lost 4; bases outside the gene matches: 7. Germline values: CDR1 MNHEY, CDR2 SVGEGT. CDR3 region: CASSVTGGVGETQYF. The CDR3 DNA reads as TGTGCCAGCAGTGTGACAGGGGGCGTGGGAGAGACCCAGTACTTC.

This chain links TRBV9 with TRBJ2-1, with a possible D match to TRBD1 (5 bases). Trimming pared 0 bases from V and 10 bases from J, leaving 14 bases between. This CDR3 is 14 amino acids long. The germline gives CDR1 SGDLS, CDR2 YYNGEE. The DNA of the CDR3 is TGTGCCAGCAGCGTAGTGTCAGGGAACGGCGAGCAGTTCTTC. Protein sequence: CASSVVSGNGEQFF.

The CDR3 DNA is TGCGCCAGCAGCTGGGGGACTAGCCCCAATGAGCAGTTCTTC. This gives the protein CASSWGTSPNEQFF. The chain carries TRBV5-1 and TRBJ2-1, with 9 bases lining up with TRBD2. The V gene end was trimmed by 3 bases and the J gene end by 6 bases; junction bases not matched to a gene: 4. Germline assignment: CDR1 SGHRS and CDR2 YFSETQ. The CDR3 totals 14 residues.

The chain has TRBV20-1 and TRBJ2-5; TRBD2 agrees at 7 bases. The CDR3 has 14 residues. J lost 9 bases, V lost 6 bases, and 16 bases had no gene match. CDR1 is DFQATT, CDR2 SNEGSKA, per germline (reference sequence). The CDR3 region is CSATSPGGARAQYF. Here the CDR3 DNA reads TGCAGTGCCACTTCACCGGGGGGTGCCAGGGCCCAGTACTTC.

The chain combines TRBV6-5 with TRBJ2-4; perhaps TRBD1 as D (5 bases). The CDR3 has 12 amino acids. V was cut by 5 bases and J by 13 bases, with 15 bases left in between. The V gene's germline CDR1 is MNHEY and CDR2 SVGAGI. CDR3 DNA sequence: TGTGCCAGCAGTCCCGATCCAGGGCCGCAGTACTTC. Encoded protein: CASSPDPGPQYF.

V and J are TRBV4-1 and TRBJ1-4; no clear D. Deletions cut 1 base from V and 7 bases from J, with 13 bases between. Germline V gene sequence: CDR1 MGHRA, CDR2 YSYEKL. This CDR3 region has 15 residues. The CDR3 loop reads CASSQVRQDGEKLFF. The CDR3 DNA is TGCGCCAGCAGCCAAGTAAGGCAGGACGGTGAAAAACTGTTTTTT.

The chain uses TRBV4-1 and TRBJ2-7; TRBD1 matches 7 bases. J lost 2 bases, V lost 2 bases, and 9 bases had no gene match. From germline, CDR1 is MGHRA and CDR2 YSYEKL. This CDR3 has 16 residues. In DNA, the CDR3 is TGCGCCAGCAGCCAAAGGGACAGTACAGCTGCCTACGAGCAGTACTTC. Translation gives CASSQRDSTAAYEQYF.

This clonotype was recorded once. The chain has TRBV11-3 and TRBJ1-2; 9 bases fit TRBD1. The CDR3 loop spans 18 amino acids. In germline, CDR1 is SGHNT, CDR2 YENEEA. Trimming cost V 5 bases and J 4 bases; bases outside gene matches: 17. DNA for the CDR3: TGTGCCAGCAGCATACCAGGGACAGGGCTTCCTTTGATCTATGGCTACACCTTC. Protein product: CASSIPGTGLPLIYGYTF.

In this sample, this clonotype turned up a few times. This chain's CDR3 is CASSAGHSPLHF. DNA for the CDR3: TGTGCCAGCAGCGCAGGGCATTCACCCCTCCACTTT. The chain links TRBV3-1 to TRBJ1-6; tentatively, D is TRBD1 (5 bases). The length of the CDR3 is 12 residues. V gave up 5 bases and J gave up 8 bases, with 7 bases separating them. From germline, CDR1 is LGHDT and CDR2 YNNKEL (reference sequence).

This sequence joins TRBV3-1 and TRBJ2-5; 12 bases line up with TRBD2. V was pared by 4 bases and J by 11 bases, with 11 bases of the junction left unmatched. The CDR3 runs to 15 residues. Germline CDR1 reads LGHDT; CDR2 reads YNNKEL (reference sequence). CDR3 nucleotide sequence: TGTGCCAGCAGCCTACGACTAGCGGGGGTGGGTGAGCAGTACTTC. Translation gives CASSLRLAGVGEQYF.

V is TRBV28 and J is TRBJ2-7, with 9 bases aligning to TRBD1. V dropped 6 bases and J dropped 0; count of bases not matched to a gene: 0. The CDR3 runs to 13 residues. Per germline, CDR1 MDHEN and CDR2 SYDVKM. The CDR3 nucleotides read TGTGCCAGCAGGACAGGGGGCTCCTACGAGCAGTACTTC. Its translation is CASRTGGSYEQYF.

This clonotype was detected a few times. The rearrangement joins TRBV20-1 to TRBJ2-7; 9 bases agree with TRBD1. CDR1 and CDR2 from the germline V gene are DFQATT and SNEGSKA (reference sequence). J lost 6 bases, V lost 6 bases, and 6 bases had no gene match. This CDR3 region has 12 residues. DNA for the CDR3: TGCAGTGCAAAGACAGGGGGTCGCGAGCAGTACTTC. Translating gives CSAKTGGREQYF.

In its sample, this clonotype was seen a few times. Written as DNA, the CDR3 is TGCGCCAGCAGCTTGGGGACTGCTAATTCACCCCTCCACTTT. It yields the protein CASSLGTANSPLHF. The chain links TRBV5-1 to TRBJ1-6; D ambiguous. The CDR3 is made up of 14 amino acids. V lost 0 bases and J 6 bases, leaving 7 bases between the germline ends. Germline V lookup: CDR1 SGHRS, CDR2 YFSETQ.

This chain links TRBV4-1 with TRBJ1-2; possibly TRBD1 for D (6 bases). The CDR3 has 15 residues. V shed 1 base and J shed 4 bases, with 13 bases lying between them. Germline CDR1 and CDR2: MGHRA and YSYEKL. CDR3 sequence reads: CASSQVSGGPYGYTF. The DNA of the CDR3 is TGCGCCAGCAGCCAAGTGTCTGGGGGCCCCTATGGCTACACCTTC.

This CDR3 reads CASSLDVGPTNQPQHF. The CDR3 DNA reads as TGCGCCAGCAGCTTGGATGTAGGACCGACGAATCAGCCCCAGCATTTT. The chain has TRBV5-1 and TRBJ1-5; D is unresolved. V gave up 0 bases and J gave up 4 bases, with 14 bases separating them. This CDR3 has 16 amino acids. CDR1 and CDR2 (germline): SGHRS, YFSETQ.

The chain employs TRBV5-5 and TRBJ1-2; no firm D call. The CDR3 has 13 amino acids. Germline V lookup: CDR1 SGHKS, CDR2 YYEKEE (reference sequence). Between the trimmed V and J ends, which lost 4 bases and 5 bases, there was a span of 12 bases. The CDR3 spells CASSPGWSYGYTF. CDR3 nucleotides: TGTGCCAGCAGCCCGGGGTGGAGTTATGGCTACACCTTC.

The chain recombines TRBV25-1 with TRBJ1-2; 9 positions agree with TRBD1. Germline V gene sequence: CDR1 MGHDK, CDR2 SYGVNS. V lost 8 bases, J lost 7 bases, and 11 bases stayed unmatched. The CDR3 loop spans 14 amino acids. CDR3 nucleotide sequence: TGTGCCAGCCAAAGGACAGGGGAGATTGGTGGCTACACCTTC. Its protein is CASQRTGEIGGYTF.

The chain joins TRBV6-1 to TRBJ1-2; tentative D call: TRBD1 (5 bases). Germline V gene lookup returns CDR1 MNHNS and CDR2 SASEGT. V was clipped by 7 bases and J by 3 bases, with 27 bases between them. There are 18 residues in the CDR3. The DNA for the CDR3 is TGTGCCAGCACCAGATCGGGGCGATCCTACCGCCCGGACTATGGCTACACCTTC. The encoded protein is CASTRSGRSYRPDYGYTF.